This TCR beta chain was captured in a study of cytomegalovirus exposure and HLA in healthy donors (dated by TCRdb to about 2017). Concerning the study at large: An earlier analysis of roughly 570 of the donors reported approximately 280 Gb of sequence data and 117 million unique TCR beta sequences obtained from some 200 million T cells. About 320 gigabases of sequencing data and 70 million to 100 million unique TCR sequences were included in an early release covering about 700 HLA-typed donors. Of the 350 to 450 genotyped donors, 65% to 90% were placed in the genetic ancestry cluster associated with self-reported Caucasian donors. The study aimed to test whether cataloging public T cell receptors could reveal signatures of past pathogen exposure. The study profiled the T cell repertoires of some 610 subjects by immunosequencing and related them to cytomegalovirus serostatus. A separate validation cohort of 100 to 150 different subjects was used in addition to the approximately 610-subject first cohort. To predict cytomegalovirus infection status, the study brought together high-throughput TCR immunosequencing, statistical association of individual TCRs with disease status, and machine learning. A later analysis re-examined previously published TCR beta repertoires from 500 to 700 donors and added high-resolution HLA genotyping to investigate patterns of TCR occurrence. Rather than drawing on any new phenotypic data, the later analysis identified candidate immune exposures from TCR beta sequences and the way those sequences occurred across donors. An earlier analysis of fewer than 750 of the donors used high-throughput TCR beta sequencing to judge whether each TCR beta V gene segment behaved as functional or pseudogenic. Donor age, sex, ethnicity and CMV serostatus were compiled alongside the repertoire data. A later genetic analysis took genome-wide SNP genotypes for about 65% of the 666 donors and used that subset as a discovery cohort. Every discovery cohort repertoire had been produced on one sequencing platform. Class I and class II HLA loci were covered by the typing at four-digit resolution. Typing coverage differed by locus: A, B, C, DRB1 and DQB1 were typed in about 620-630 donors, DQA1 in 500 to 550, DPA1 in 600 to 610, and DPB1 in about 450. Because of strong linkage in the cohort, four or five DR-DQ haplotypes were treated as single units for association and clustering. On average, 235,054 unique TCR beta nucleotide sequences were sequenced per donor among a few hundred genotyped donors of the cohort, with 15% to 20% of those sequences being non-productive. What the authors observed across the whole study: A further reported finding was that TCR beta sequences accurately predicted the HLA-A and HLA-B alleles for most subjects in the first cohort. At a false discovery rate of 0.05, a later analysis linked around 15,000 TCR beta sequences to specific HLA alleles. In a later analysis, TCR association rates were found to vary across HLA loci, with the most associated TCRs seen for DRB1 alleles and the fewest for HLA-C alleles. The study gave a list of under 200 TCR beta chains associated with cytomegalovirus. Correlated functional status among segregating V segments might reflect linkage disequilibrium, but an unknown experimental factor could not be ruled out. The authors suggested that the approach could potentially be extended to other disease states and immunological phenotypes. Immune exposure information for the cohort was limited to CMV serostatus. Assigning TCR associations to individual alleles was difficult when HLA alleles, especially DR and DQ, strongly co-occurred. A later analysis reported that several top co-occurrence clusters appeared linked to parvovirus B19, influenza, CMV and Epstein-Barr virus. Most TCR sequences were seen in very few donors, while some public TCRs were found in many individuals. Compared with equally common non-associated chains, HLA-associated TCR beta chains in a later analysis were more clonally expanded and had lower generation probabilities. The earlier analysis of around 600 of the donors excluded over 15 rarely observed V segments, including chromosome 9 orphons, because counts were too low. In an earlier analysis of 587 of the donors, most TCR beta V segments appeared in productive rearrangements about 87% or about 30% of the time, broadly matching IMGT annotations. V-gene and J-gene trimming of TCR beta chains was associated with a missense DCLRE1C variant in a later genetic analysis, and the association was replicated in an independent cohort. Only TCR beta chains were sequenced in this cohort, and the absence of alpha or paired-chain data limited detectable features. Compared with the 666-donor mean, donors in an Asian-associated ancestry cluster had fewer N-insertions in productive TCRs, according to a later genetic analysis. Most CMV-associated TCR beta chains appeared to be HLA-restricted in a later analysis, and the HLA associations seemed to be driven largely by CMV exposure. In both the original and validation cohorts, the classifier was reported to diagnose cytomegalovirus status with high specificity and sensitivity. In vitro tests confirmed that a few of the cytomegalovirus-associated TCR beta chains recognize cytomegalovirus antigens. Because some donors lacked HLA typing at each locus, the association tests relied only on the typed subset. A group of highly shared sequence variants was considered likely to be a technical artifact of the sequencing pipeline. The presence/absence analyses assumed that sequencing depth was roughly uniform across donors, and that assumption may not be true. Some IMGT-functional V segments, including TRBV6-2 and TRBV6-3, could not be told apart with the 87-base-pair reads, so those segments were excluded.

As concerns this clone: No cognate antigen has been identified for it. No base-level quality is on record; no much larger clone is a single base apart.

In total, roughly 710 healthy bone marrow donors made up the cohort. All cohort members were sampled while nominally healthy, although unrecorded immune exposures were likely present. The donor tested CMV seronegative and was one of the 352 seronegative cohort members. A peripheral blood sample was provided by each donor, and peripheral blood mononuclear cells were used for TCR beta sequencing. The Qiagen DNeasy Blood Extraction Kit was used to extract genomic DNA from the blood cell samples. Spanning cysteine to phenylalanine, the CDR3 consists of 17 amino acids. The kept DNA is CDR3 alone, 51 bases in frame from the first base. Here V drops 4 bases and J drops 1 base, and the junction holds 6 bases not matched to any gene. CDR1 SGHTA and CDR2 FQGTGA are derived from the germline V gene. Libraries were made using the immunoSEQ multiplex PCR assay. For the multiplex PCR, a mixture combining 60 forward primers for TCR Vbeta segments and 13 reverse primers for TCR Jbeta segments was used. The CDR3 region of rearranged TCR beta genes was amplified from genomic DNA with a multiplex PCR assay. The Illumina HiSeq System was used to sequence the amplified TCR beta libraries as 87-base-pair reads. Processing in the source paper ran as follows. Across the roughly 600 repertoires, a later analysis counted 75 million to 90 million unique TCR beta chains, 8.5 million to 12 million of which were shared by at least two donors. A nearest-neighbor algorithm error-corrected the raw reads and collapsed the reads into unique sequences, merging closely related sequences to remove PCR and sequencing errors. V, D and J gene segments were assigned by aligning CDR3 sequences to IMGT reference sequences. For a sequence to be retained, at least a six-nucleotide match to both a V gene segment and a J gene segment was required. A rearrangement counted as productive if the CDR3 had no stop codons and remained in frame with V and J, and every other rearrangement counted as non-productive. Following IMGT convention, CDR3 was defined as the stretch from the second conserved V-encoded cysteine to the conserved J-encoded phenylalanine. The earlier analysis of a few hundred of the donors excluded any sequence lacking an unambiguous match to a single V gene segment. An earlier analysis of approximately 590 of the donors classified V segments as functional when productive rearrangements were above 56.7% and as segregating when the standard deviation between donors was above 5%. A statistical classification framework was built for diagnosing cytomegalovirus status from the catalog of TCR beta chain sequences. V and J gene assignment, in a later analysis, came from comparing TCR nucleotide sequences with IMGT/GENE-DB human TR gene sequences. In a later analysis, CDR3 sequences and most-parsimonious VDJ recombination scenarios were assigned using the TCRdist pipeline. In a later analysis, every TCR beta chain was defined by the combination of its CDR3 amino acid sequence and its V-gene family, and reads without a unique V-gene family were dropped. A later analysis removed nearly 600 highly shared, low-generation-probability nucleotide sequences to deal with suspected cross-contamination and a sequencing artifact. For each public chain, a later analysis derived a clonal expansion index from normalized ranks of inferred template counts within each repertoire. A later analysis computed generation probabilities with a VDJ recombination model fitted to out-of-frame rearrangements, and checked the results against IGoR. In a later analysis, TCR-TCR, TCR-HLA and TCR-CMV co-occurrence was scored with hypergeometric tests, and a repertoire-size bias correction was applied to TCR pairs. To estimate false discovery rates, a later analysis permuted the HLA or CMV assignments 20 times. A later analysis grouped co-occurring TCRs with DBSCAN, adding TCRdist sequence similarity when clustering within HLA-allele-positive subsets. For co-occurrence clustering, repertoires with fewer than 30,000 or more than 120,000 public chains were excluded, along with roughly 5 repertoires with anomalous nucleotide sharing. Sourced from immuneACCESS, this table was stored by TCRdb with only in-frame sequences that have V and J called. A share of the clones is absent; for the studies checked, an unresolved V gene accounts for under half, and the remainder has no known explanation. V and J calls and clone size are as listed in that table; D and trimming were resolved from the DNA. Counted in this sample were about 160,000 clones; 75% to 80% of them appeared once. Roughly 3% of the sample is held by the ten biggest clonotypes.

The chain is assembled from TRBV7-3 and TRBJ2-6; 8 central nucleotides agree with TRBD2. The receptor was isolated from a woman aged 40 to 55 in good health and CMV-seronegative. Specimen: PBMCs. The DNA is as follows: TGTGCCAGCAGCTCACGAGGCGGGGGGTCTGGGGCCAACGTCCTGACTTTC. It translates to CASSSRGGGSGANVLTF.